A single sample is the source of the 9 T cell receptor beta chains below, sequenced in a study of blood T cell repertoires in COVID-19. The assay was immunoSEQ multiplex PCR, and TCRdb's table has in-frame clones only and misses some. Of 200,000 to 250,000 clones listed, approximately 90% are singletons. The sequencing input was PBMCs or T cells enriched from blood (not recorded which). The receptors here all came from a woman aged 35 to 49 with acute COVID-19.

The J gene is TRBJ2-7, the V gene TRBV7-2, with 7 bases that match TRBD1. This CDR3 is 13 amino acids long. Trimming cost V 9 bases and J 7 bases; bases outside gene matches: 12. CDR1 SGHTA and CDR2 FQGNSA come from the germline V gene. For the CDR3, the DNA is TGTGCCAGTTCGGGACAGCCCTTTGGTGAGCAGTACTTC. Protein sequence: CASSGQPFGEQYF.

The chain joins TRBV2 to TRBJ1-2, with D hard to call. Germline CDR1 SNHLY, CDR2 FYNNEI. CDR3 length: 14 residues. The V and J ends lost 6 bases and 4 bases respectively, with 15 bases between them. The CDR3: CASRRREATYGYTF. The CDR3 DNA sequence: TGTGCCAGCAGAAGGAGGGAGGCTACCTATGGCTACACCTTC.

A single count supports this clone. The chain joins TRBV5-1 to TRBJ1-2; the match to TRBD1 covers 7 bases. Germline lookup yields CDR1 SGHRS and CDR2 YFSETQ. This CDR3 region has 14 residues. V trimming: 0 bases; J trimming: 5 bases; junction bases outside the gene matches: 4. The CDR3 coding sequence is TGCGCCAGCAGCTTGGCTACAGGGGTATATGGCTACACCTTC. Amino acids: CASSLATGVYGYTF. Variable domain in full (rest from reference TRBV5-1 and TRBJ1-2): KAGVTQTPRYLIKTRGQQVTLSCSPISGHRSVSWYQQTPGQGLQFLFEYFSETQRNKGNFPGRFSGRQFSNSRSEMNVSTLELGDSALYLCASSLATGVYGYTFGSGTRLTVV.

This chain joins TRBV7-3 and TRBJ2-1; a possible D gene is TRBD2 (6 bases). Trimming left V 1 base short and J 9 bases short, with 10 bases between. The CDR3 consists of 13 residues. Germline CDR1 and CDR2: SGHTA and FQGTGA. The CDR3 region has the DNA TGTGCCAGCAGCTTAATCGGGGGAGGTGAGCAGTTCTTC. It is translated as CASSLIGGGEQFF.

CDR3 DNA: TGCGCCAGCAGCCAAGGGGTAGCGGGGGCCTCCTACAATGAGCAGTTCTTC. Translating it yields CASSQGVAGASYNEQFF. V is TRBV4-3 and J is TRBJ2-1; 9 bases agree with TRBD2. Germline lookup yields CDR1 LGHNA and CDR2 YSLEER. The CDR3 runs to 17 residues. The V and J ends lost 1 base and 0 bases, in that order; junction bases with no gene match: 4.

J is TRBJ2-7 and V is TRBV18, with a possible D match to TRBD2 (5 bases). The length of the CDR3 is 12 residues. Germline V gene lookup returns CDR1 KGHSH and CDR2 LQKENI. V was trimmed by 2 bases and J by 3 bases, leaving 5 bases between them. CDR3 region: CASSPTSYEQYF. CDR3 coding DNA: TGTGCCAGCTCACCAACTAGCTACGAGCAGTACTTC.

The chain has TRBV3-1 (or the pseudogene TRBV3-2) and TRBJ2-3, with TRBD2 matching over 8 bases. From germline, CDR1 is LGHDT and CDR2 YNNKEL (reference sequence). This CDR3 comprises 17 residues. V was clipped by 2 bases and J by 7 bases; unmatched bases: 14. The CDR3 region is CASSQFTAGAGGNTQYF. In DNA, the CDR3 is TGTGCCAGCAGCCAATTTACAGCGGGGGCGGGGGGAAATACGCAGTATTTT.

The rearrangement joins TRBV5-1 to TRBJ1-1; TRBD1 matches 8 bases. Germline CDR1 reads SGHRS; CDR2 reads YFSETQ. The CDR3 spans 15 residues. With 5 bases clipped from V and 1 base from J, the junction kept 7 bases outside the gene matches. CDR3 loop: CASRFRTGQNTEAFF. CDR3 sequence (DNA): TGCGCCAGCAGATTCCGGACAGGGCAGAACACTGAAGCTTTCTTT.

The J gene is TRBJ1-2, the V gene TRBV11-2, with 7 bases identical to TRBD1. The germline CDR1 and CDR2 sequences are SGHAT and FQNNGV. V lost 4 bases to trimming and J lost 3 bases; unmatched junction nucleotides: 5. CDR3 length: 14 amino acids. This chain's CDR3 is CASSSGTAYYGYTF. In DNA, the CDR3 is TGTGCCAGCAGCTCCGGGACAGCTTACTATGGCTACACCTTC.